This passage covers 20 T cell receptor beta chains from one sample sequenced in a study of cytomegalovirus exposure and HLA in healthy donors. PCR primers comprised 60 Vbeta and 13 Jbeta primers. The protocol was immunoSEQ multiplex PCR, while the TCRdb copy is restricted to in-frame clones and leaves out a portion. The table lists about 200,000 clones, around 73% of them singletons, with approximately 3.8% in the top ten. Source material: PBMCs. These receptors were taken from a male donor in good health and CMV-seronegative.

The gene calls are TRBV7-9 and TRBJ2-5, with D tentatively TRBD2 (6 bases). Deletions cut 7 bases from V and 1 base from J, with 16 bases between. Germline values: CDR1 SEHNR, CDR2 FQNEAQ (reference sequence). The CDR3 has 15 amino acids. In nucleotides, the CDR3 is TGTGCCAGCACCATCCGACTAGTCCTCCAAGAGACCCAGTACTTC. The encoded protein is CASTIRLVLQETQYF. Variable domain in full (rest from reference TRBV7-9 and TRBJ2-5): DTGVSQNPRHKITKRGQNVTFRCDPISEHNRLYWYRQTLGQGPEFLTYFQNEAQLEKSRLLSDRFSAERPKGSFSTLEIQRTEQGDSAMYLCASTIRLVLQETQYFGPGTRLLVL.

The chain links TRBV6-5 to TRBJ1-3; D perhaps matches TRBD1 (6 bases). This CDR3 comprises 16 residues. The V end was cut by 0 bases, the J end by 1 base, with 10 bases between. Germline loops: CDR1 MNHEY, CDR2 SVGAGI. Here the CDR3 reads CASSYSRQGSGNTIYF. The CDR3 nucleotides are TGTGCCAGCAGTTACTCGAGGCAGGGGTCTGGAAACACCATATATTTT.

This chain uses TRBV6-6 with TRBJ1-4, with 9 nucleotides matching TRBD1. J was trimmed by 8 bases and V by 4 bases; bases with no gene match: 11. The germline V gene encodes CDR1 MNHNY and CDR2 SVGAGI (reference sequence). This CDR3 has 16 residues. Written as DNA, the CDR3 is TGTGCCAGCAGTTTACCCTCAACAGGGGGCGGAGAAAAACTGTTTTTT. It translates to CASSLPSTGGGEKLFF.

The chain carries TRBV19 and TRBJ2-5; a possible D gene is TRBD1 (5 bases). The J call is uncertain, as TRBJ2-7 better fits the DNA end. Germline CDR1 reads LNHDA; CDR2 reads SQIVND (reference sequence). This CDR3 is 14 amino acids long. This chain's CDR3 is CASSRWGQDYEQYF. CDR3 in DNA: TGTGCCAGTAGTAGATGGGGCCAGGACTACGAGCAGTACTTC.

This chain uses TRBV2 with TRBJ2-3, with 9 bases lining up with TRBD2. Germline V lookup: CDR1 SNHLY, CDR2 FYNNEI. Trimming cost V 3 bases and J 1 base; bases outside gene matches: 8. This CDR3 has 17 residues. The CDR3 region is CASSDWGGRAGTDTQYF. The CDR3 DNA reads as TGTGCCAGCAGTGATTGGGGCGGGAGGGCCGGCACAGATACGCAGTATTTT.

The chain recombines TRBV27 with TRBJ2-7; 7 bases fit TRBD2. The CDR3 consists of 15 residues. V was pared by 5 bases and J by 1 base, with 8 bases of the junction left unmatched. Germline loops: CDR1 MNHEY, CDR2 SMNVEV (reference sequence). The CDR3 loop is CASSLTGLPSYEQYF. The CDR3 coding sequence is TGTGCCAGCAGTCTAACGGGACTACCATCCTACGAGCAGTACTTC.

The rearrangement links TRBV6-5 to TRBJ2-7, with D maybe TRBD2 (5 bases). Germline lookup yields CDR1 MNHEY and CDR2 SVGAGI. V lost 0 bases, J lost 6 bases, and 9 bases lay in between. CDR3 size: 13 residues. The CDR3 coding sequence is TGTGCCAGCAGTTACTCGAGGGTGTCCGAGCAGTACTTC. It translates to CASSYSRVSEQYF.

The chain carries TRBV30 and TRBJ1-1, with 9 bases that match TRBD1. CDR1 and CDR2 from the germline V gene are GTSNPN and SVGIG (reference sequence). CDR3 length: 17 residues. Losses at the gene ends were 3 bases for V and 3 bases for J; bases not matched to a gene: 14. CDR3 in DNA: TGTGCCTGGAGCCAAACAGGGGGCGGGAAACCTCACACTGAAGCTTTCTTT. This gives the protein CAWSQTGGGKPHTEAFF.

This clone has more than one count but fewer than ten. This chain links TRBV5-1 with TRBJ2-2; D is perhaps TRBD2 (5 bases). Per germline, CDR1 SGHRS and CDR2 YFSETQ. The germline V and J ends were trimmed by 1 base and 1 base, with 20 bases remaining between them. The CDR3 extends over 19 amino acids. CDR3 protein: CASSLFTRIGLLNTGELFF. The CDR3 nucleotides are TGCGCCAGCAGCTTGTTTACTAGAATCGGTCTCCTGAACACCGGGGAGCTGTTTTTT.

The V call is TRBV18, the J call TRBJ2-2; TRBD1 agrees at 12 bases. The germline gives CDR1 KGHSH, CDR2 LQKENI. CDR3 length: 18 residues. The J segment lost 0 bases and the V segment lost 1 base, leaving 3 bases of the junction unmatched. Here the CDR3 DNA reads TGTGCCAGCTCACCACGGTGGGACAGGGGGCCGAACACCGGGGAGCTGTTTTTT. It is translated as CASSPRWDRGPNTGELFF.

This chain uses TRBV5-4 with TRBJ1-1, with D tentatively TRBD1 (6 bases). This CDR3 spans 14 amino acids. Looked up from germline, CDR1 is SGHNT and CDR2 is YYREEE (reference sequence). Trimming removed 2 bases from V and 1 base from J, with 9 bases in between. The CDR3 spells CASSLQGQNTEAFF. The CDR3 DNA is TGTGCCAGCAGCTTACAGGGTCAGAACACTGAAGCTTTCTTT.

This clone was recorded a few times. V is TRBV5-5 and J is TRBJ2-7; a possible D gene is TRBD1 (7 bases). The germline V gene encodes CDR1 SGHKS and CDR2 YYEKEE (reference sequence). The V end lost 5 bases, the J end lost 4 bases, and 19 bases lay between the germline ends. The CDR3 runs to 15 residues. The CDR3: CASSRQEGARYEQYF. In nucleotides, the CDR3 is TGTGCCAGCAGTCGGCAGGAGGGGGCGCGGTACGAGCAGTACTTC.

This chain connects TRBV28 to TRBJ2-5, with D possibly being TRBD2 (6 bases). The CDR3 spans 16 residues. CDR1 is MDHEN, CDR2 SYDVKM, per germline. V lost 6 bases and J 9 bases, leaving 26 bases between the germline ends. The DNA for the CDR3 is TGTGCCAGCAGAGTCATAAAAAGGGGCGTCACGGGGGCCCAGTACTTC. Its protein product is CASRVIKRGVTGAQYF.

J is TRBJ2-6 and V is TRBV6-5; no definite D call. V dropped 8 bases and J dropped 1 base, with 9 bases sitting between them. The V gene's germline CDR1 is MNHEY and CDR2 SVGAGI. The CDR3 totals 14 residues. The CDR3 DNA follows: TGTGCCAGCTCTACGGTGTCTGGGGCCAACGTCCTGACTTTC. Its translation: CASSTVSGANVLTF.

The chain links TRBV2 to TRBJ2-7, with 10 bases that match TRBD1. Trimming cost V 4 bases and J 4 bases; bases outside gene matches: 4. This CDR3 region has 14 residues. CDR1 and CDR2 from the germline V gene are SNHLY and FYNNEI. CDR3: CASSAGTGVYEQYF. CDR3 DNA: TGTGCCAGCAGTGCGGGGACAGGGGTGTACGAGCAGTACTTC.

The CDR3 DNA reads as TGTGCCAGCAGTTATCAGGGGAACACTGAAGCTTTCTTT. This sequence encodes CASSYQGNTEAFF. The gene calls are TRBV27 and TRBJ1-1; tentatively, D is TRBD1 (5 bases). This CDR3 contains 13 residues. Trimming removed 4 bases from V and 1 base from J, with 7 bases in between. The germline V gene encodes CDR1 MNHEY and CDR2 SMNVEV (reference sequence).

Only a few counts were recorded for this clone. The V call is TRBV28, the J call TRBJ2-3; 13 bases are a match to TRBD2. Germline-derived CDR1 and CDR2 are MDHEN and SYDVKM. The J segment lost 11 bases and the V segment lost 7 bases, leaving 15 bases of the junction unmatched. The CDR3 contains 16 residues. The CDR3 DNA sequence: TGTGCCAGCAACCCCGGACTAGCGGGAGTTCTTCGTGTGCAGTATTTT. It translates to CASNPGLAGVLRVQYF.

This chain uses TRBV11-2 with TRBJ2-7; D remains ambiguous. V lost 2 bases and J lost 4, with 12 bases in between. The CDR3 sequence is 14 residues long. Germline values: CDR1 SGHAT, CDR2 FQNNGV. The CDR3, as DNA: TGTGCCAGCAGCTTAATCGGCCGGAGTTACGAGCAGTACTTC. As protein: CASSLIGRSYEQYF.

The CDR3 protein is CSVEVGGYGYTF. The CDR3 bases are TGCAGCGTTGAGGTGGGGGGCTATGGCTACACCTTC. The J gene is TRBJ1-2, the V gene TRBV29-1; D may be TRBD1 (5 bases). This CDR3 contains 12 residues. V was shortened by 3 bases and J by 4 bases, with 9 bases between the two germline ends. Per germline, CDR1 SQVTM and CDR2 ANQGSEA.

The chain combines TRBV5-1 with TRBJ1-3; D might be TRBD1 (5 bases). This CDR3 is 14 amino acids long. Trimming took 4 bases from V and 1 from J, leaving 9 bases between them. Germline lookup yields CDR1 SGHRS and CDR2 YFSETQ. The CDR3 loop is CASSQGGSGNTIYF. CDR3 DNA sequence: TGCGCCAGCAGCCAGGGTGGGTCTGGAAACACCATATATTTT.